This TCR beta chain was captured by sequencing in a study of CD8+ T cells in alopecia areata. This clone was seen a few times. Its antigen is unidentified. Extracted from the samples, RNA was reverse transcribed into cDNA to serve as the sequencing template. Method: immunoSEQ multiplex PCR; TCRdb's copy keeps in-frame clones and lacks some. The sample contains about 97,000 clones, about 60% of which appear only once. The treatment was: oral pan-JAK inhibitor, 5-10 mg twice daily. Individuals with alopecia areata gave both lesional scalp punch biopsies and peripheral blood for collection. T lymphocytes (CD4+ and CD8+) were sorted from PBMCs. Germline lookup yields CDR1 SGHAT and CDR2 FQNNGV. V dropped 5 bases and J dropped 6; count of bases not matched to a gene: 11. There are 15 residues in the CDR3. Findings and caveats of the study: Tofacitinib significantly brought down scalp clonality and expanded CD8+ clones among top 100. During tofacitinib treatment, many expanded lesional clones remained in scalp and blood.

This clonotype was obtained from a human donor with alopecia areata. This chain uses TRBV11-2 with TRBJ2-3; TRBD2 aligns across 7 bases. Specimen: CD8+ T cells sorted from blood, collected at approximately week 60, from a patient treated with tofacitinib. The CDR3 region is CASSTRGGLADTQYF. For the CDR3, the DNA is TGTGCCAGCAGCACCCGGGGAGGGTTGGCGGATACGCAGTATTTT.